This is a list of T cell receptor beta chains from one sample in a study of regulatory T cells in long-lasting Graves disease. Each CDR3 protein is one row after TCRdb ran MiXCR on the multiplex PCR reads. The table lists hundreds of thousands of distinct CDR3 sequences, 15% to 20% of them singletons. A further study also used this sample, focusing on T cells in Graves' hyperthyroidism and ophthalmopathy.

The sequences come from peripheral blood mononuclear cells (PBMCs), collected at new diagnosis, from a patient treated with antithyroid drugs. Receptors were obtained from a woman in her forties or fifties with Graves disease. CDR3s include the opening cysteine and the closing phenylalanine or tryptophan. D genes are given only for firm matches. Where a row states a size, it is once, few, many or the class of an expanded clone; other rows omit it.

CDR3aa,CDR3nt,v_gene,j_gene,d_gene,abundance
CASSAGTGWDNSPLHF,TGTGCCAGCAGTGCCGGGACAGGGTGGGATAATTCACCCCTCCACTTT,TRBV27,TRBJ1-6,TRBD1,many
CASSLELQGAGSPLHF,TGTGCCAGCAGCTTGGAGTTGCAGGGGGCTGGTTCACCCCTCCACTTT,TRBV5-6,TRBJ1-6,TRBD1,few
CASSLRGGPQETQYF,TGTGCCAGCAGCTTAAGGGGGGGCCCCCAAGAGACCCAGTACTTC,TRBV7-2,TRBJ2-5,NA,NA
CASSVGQGVVTIGNEQFF,TGTGCCAGCAGCGTAGGACAGGGTGTTGTAACGATAGGCAATGAGCAGTTCTTC,TRBV9,TRBJ2-1,TRBD1,few
CASSSDGWGVNQPQHF,TGTGCCAGCAGTAGTGACGGGTGGGGAGTTAATCAGCCCCAGCATTTT,TRBV28,TRBJ1-5,NA,many
CASSWGGGLQPQHF,TGTGCCAGCAGCTGGGGGGGGGGGCTCCAGCCCCAGCATTTT,TRBV5-6,TRBJ1-5,NA,NA
CSADRELGTEAFF,TGCAGTGCTGACAGGGAGTTAGGGACTGAAGCTTTCTTT,TRBV20-1,TRBJ1-1,TRBD1,many
CASSQDSRDSEKLFF,TGTGCCAGCAGCCAAGATTCTAGGGACTCTGAAAAACTGTTTTTT,TRBV3-1,TRBJ1-4,NA,many
CASSFTGQGEKLFF,TGTGCCAGCAGTTTTACGGGACAGGGGGAAAAACTGTTTTTT,TRBV12-3/TRBV12-4,TRBJ1-4,TRBD1,many
CASGAGTGSVGYGYTF,TGTGCCAGCGGTGCGGGGACAGGGAGTGTTGGGTATGGCTACACCTTC,TRBV12-3/TRBV12-4,TRBJ1-2,TRBD1,many
CASTLTEGNTIYF,TGTGCCAGCACCCTGACAGAGGGGAACACCATATATTTT,TRBV11-3,TRBJ1-3,NA,many
CASRPIPRGRGTYEQYF,TGTGCCAGCAGACCTATCCCGCGGGGGCGGGGTACCTACGAGCAGTACTTC,TRBV11-2,TRBJ2-7,NA,many
CASSPGGGQPQHF,TGTGCCAGCAGTCCAGGGGGGGGACAGCCCCAGCATTTT,TRBV12-3/TRBV12-4,TRBJ1-5,TRBD1,many
CASSYLSTGNTEAFF,TGTGCCAGCAGTTACCTCTCGACAGGTAACACTGAAGCTTTCTTT,TRBV6-2/TRBV6-3,TRBJ1-1,NA,NA
CASSEAKSTFRYTF,TGTGCCAGCAGTGAAGCAAAGTCAACTTTTCGCTACACCTTC,TRBV2,TRBJ1-2,NA,many
CASSFSESSYNEQFF,TGTGCCAGCAGTTTTAGCGAAAGCTCCTACAATGAGCAGTTCTTC,TRBV2,TRBJ2-1,NA,many
CASSLSLKEYEQYF,TGTGCCAGCAGCCTCAGCCTTAAAGAATACGAGCAGTACTTC,TRBV4-2,TRBJ2-7,NA,few
CASSWTSGGSQYF,TGTGCCAGCAGTTGGACTAGCGGGGGGTCCCAGTACTTC,TRBV28,TRBJ2-5,TRBD2,many